A selection of T cell receptor beta chains follows, all from one sample in a study of blood T cell repertoires in COVID-19. Sequencing was performed with immunoSEQ multiplex PCR; in TCRdb, only in-frame clones are kept and a portion is missing. The sample includes fewer than 100,000 clones, roughly 90% seen only once; the top ten take approximately 7.2%. The sequencing input was peripheral blood. The receptor set was obtained from a man in his 60s with acute or convalescent COVID-19. Each CDR3 is given with its conserved first and last residue. The order of the fields is V gene, clone size, D gene, J gene, CDR3 DNA, CDR3 protein. A D gene is named only where the DNA matches it firmly. Clone sizes are given selectively: once, few, many, or a class where the clone is expanded.

V gene: TRBV3-1/TRBV3-2; clone size: once; D gene: NA; J gene: TRBJ1-2; CDR3 DNA: TGTGCCAGCAGCCAAGAACGTGGGAGTAACTATGGCTACACCTTC; CDR3 protein: CASSQERGSNYGYTF
V gene: TRBV3-1/TRBV3-2; clone size: NA; D gene: NA; J gene: TRBJ2-7; CDR3 DNA: TGTGCCAGCAGCCTGGACAGAAGGAGATCCTACGAGCAGTACTTC; CDR3 protein: CASSLDRRRSYEQYF
V gene: TRBV15; clone size: NA; D gene: NA; J gene: TRBJ2-5; CDR3 DNA: TGTGCCACCAGCATACGGGGACTGCGGGAGACCCAGTACTTC; CDR3 protein: CATSIRGLRETQYF
V gene: TRBV9; clone size: NA; D gene: NA; J gene: TRBJ1-2; CDR3 DNA: TGTGCCAGCAGCGTAGCTGCAGTAATAACCTATGGCTACACCTTC; CDR3 protein: CASSVAAVITYGYTF
V gene: TRBV5-1; clone size: NA; D gene: TRBD1; J gene: TRBJ2-7; CDR3 DNA: TGCGCCAGCAGCACGGACAGGGGGCTCTACGAGCAGTACTTC; CDR3 protein: CASSTDRGLYEQYF
V gene: TRBV7-6; clone size: NA; D gene: TRBD2; J gene: TRBJ2-7; CDR3 DNA: TGTGCCAGCAGCCCGGGACTAGTTGGCTCCTACGAGCAGTACTTC; CDR3 protein: CASSPGLVGSYEQYF
V gene: TRBV7-3; clone size: NA; D gene: NA; J gene: TRBJ1-1; CDR3 DNA: TGTGCCAGCAGCTTTGGGAGGGGAAACACTGAAGCTTTCTTT; CDR3 protein: CASSFGRGNTEAFF
V gene: TRBV12-3/TRBV12-4; clone size: NA; D gene: NA; J gene: TRBJ1-2; CDR3 DNA: TGTGCCAGCAGTCACCCGGGTTCATTTGGCTACACCTTC; CDR3 protein: CASSHPGSFGYTF
V gene: TRBV3-1/TRBV3-2; clone size: NA; D gene: TRBD1; J gene: TRBJ2-2; CDR3 DNA: TGTGCCAGCAGCTCTGAAACAGGGGCCGGGGAGCTGTTTTTT; CDR3 protein: CASSSETGAGELFF
V gene: TRBV29-1; clone size: few; D gene: TRBD2; J gene: TRBJ2-2; CDR3 DNA: TGCAGCGTTGTTAGTAGCGGGAGGACCGCCGGGGAGCTGTTTTTT; CDR3 protein: CSVVSSGRTAGELFF
V gene: TRBV19; clone size: NA; D gene: NA; J gene: TRBJ2-4; CDR3 DNA: TGTGCCAGTAGTATAGTTGGCAGGAGGAATCAAAACATTCAGTACTTC; CDR3 protein: CASSIVGRRNQNIQYF
V gene: TRBV23-1; clone size: NA; D gene: NA; J gene: TRBJ2-5; CDR3 DNA: TGCGCCAGCAGTCAATCGCTCAGGGGACAAGAGACCCAGTACTTC; CDR3 protein: CASSQSLRGQETQYF
V gene: TRBV5-1; clone size: NA; D gene: NA; J gene: TRBJ2-1; CDR3 DNA: TGCGCCAGCAACACTTGGGGGGGCTCAACATCGGGGAATGAGCAGTTCTTC; CDR3 protein: CASNTWGGSTSGNEQFF
V gene: TRBV6-2/TRBV6-3; clone size: once; D gene: TRBD1; J gene: TRBJ2-2; CDR3 DNA: TGTGCCACCAGTCCCGGGACAGGGGAGCCCGGGGAGCTGTTTTTT; CDR3 protein: CATSPGTGEPGELFF
V gene: TRBV4-3; clone size: NA; D gene: TRBD2; J gene: TRBJ2-1; CDR3 DNA: TGCGCCAGCAGCCTTAGGGGCGGACTAGCGGGGGGCAAGAGCTCCTACAATGAGCAGTTCTTC; CDR3 protein: CASSLRGGLAGGKSSYNEQFF
V gene: TRBV5-5; clone size: NA; D gene: NA; J gene: TRBJ2-7; CDR3 DNA: TGTGCCAGCAGCCCGATTCTCAACGCGGGGGCCTCCTACGAGCAGTACTTC; CDR3 protein: CASSPILNAGASYEQYF
V gene: TRBV30; clone size: NA; D gene: TRBD1; J gene: TRBJ1-6; CDR3 DNA: TGTGCCGGAGACGGGACAGGGGAACCACCCCTCCACTTT; CDR3 protein: CAGDGTGEPPLHF
V gene: TRBV19; clone size: NA; D gene: TRBD1; J gene: TRBJ1-2; CDR3 DNA: TGTGCCAGTAGTACGGACAGGGTCTATGGCTACACCTTC; CDR3 protein: CASSTDRVYGYTF
V gene: TRBV4-1; clone size: NA; D gene: TRBD1; J gene: TRBJ2-1; CDR3 DNA: TGCGCCAGCAGCCGCGAGGGCAGGGGGCCCTACAATGAGCAGTTCTTC; CDR3 protein: CASSREGRGPYNEQFF
V gene: TRBV6-5; clone size: few; D gene: NA; J gene: TRBJ2-2; CDR3 DNA: TGTGCCAGCAGTTACTCGACCTTACCGGGGAGGCTGTTTTTT; CDR3 protein: CASSYSTLPGRLFF
V gene: TRBV5-4; clone size: NA; D gene: TRBD1; J gene: TRBJ1-1; CDR3 DNA: TGTGCCAGCAGCTACGCCTCCGGGACAGGAGGCGAAGCTTTCTTT; CDR3 protein: CASSYASGTGGEAFF
V gene: TRBV6-5; clone size: NA; D gene: TRBD1; J gene: TRBJ2-6; CDR3 DNA: TGTGCCAGCAGCAGGGGGACTGGGGCCAACGTCCTGACTTTC; CDR3 protein: CASSRGTGANVLTF
V gene: TRBV5-1; clone size: NA; D gene: NA; J gene: TRBJ2-3; CDR3 DNA: TGCGCCAGCAGCTTGGACGTAGGGAGAGATACGCAGTATTTT; CDR3 protein: CASSLDVGRDTQYF
V gene: TRBV11-2; clone size: NA; D gene: NA; J gene: TRBJ1-2; CDR3 DNA: TGTGCCAGCAGCTTAGATGTAATCGGTCATGGCTACACCTTC; CDR3 protein: CASSLDVIGHGYTF
V gene: TRBV20-1; clone size: NA; D gene: TRBD1; J gene: TRBJ1-1; CDR3 DNA: TGCAGTGCTAGTCCCGGGACAGGGGGTAGTACTGAAGCTTTCTTT; CDR3 protein: CSASPGTGGSTEAFF
V gene: TRBV29-1; clone size: NA; D gene: TRBD2; J gene: TRBJ2-7; CDR3 DNA: TGCAGCGTTGGGGGACTAGCGGGAGAGGGAACATTC; CDR3 protein: CSVGGLAGEGTF
V gene: TRBV7-6; clone size: few; D gene: TRBD2; J gene: TRBJ2-1; CDR3 DNA: TGTGCCAGCAGCTTAGGGACTAGCGTCCCTTCTCTACGGCAGTTCTTC; CDR3 protein: CASSLGTSVPSLRQFF
V gene: TRBV5-6; clone size: NA; D gene: NA; J gene: TRBJ2-5; CDR3 DNA: TGTGCCAGCAGCTCACTTTCGGAGACCCAGTACTTC; CDR3 protein: CASSSLSETQYF
V gene: TRBV27; clone size: NA; D gene: TRBD1; J gene: TRBJ1-4; CDR3 DNA: TGTGCCAGCAGTGCCAGCACAGGGGCCTGGGGGGAAAAACTGTTTTTT; CDR3 protein: CASSASTGAWGEKLFF
V gene: TRBV5-1; clone size: NA; D gene: TRBD2; J gene: TRBJ2-7; CDR3 DNA: TGCGCCAGCAGCTCTTCCGGGACTAGATACCGGTCCTACGAGCAGTACTTC; CDR3 protein: CASSSSGTRYRSYEQYF
V gene: TRBV9; clone size: NA; D gene: TRBD2; J gene: TRBJ2-5; CDR3 DNA: TGTGCCAGCAGCGTAGAAGTGGCGGGGGGCCCCCAGACCCAGTACTTC; CDR3 protein: CASSVEVAGGPQTQYF
V gene: TRBV30; clone size: NA; D gene: NA; J gene: TRBJ2-7; CDR3 DNA: TGTGCCTCTCGCGGTATTCGGGGGGCGAGAGAGCAGTACTTC; CDR3 protein: CASRGIRGAREQYF
V gene: TRBV29-1; clone size: NA; D gene: NA; J gene: TRBJ1-1; CDR3 DNA: TGCAGCGTTGATAACCCGGGAGAGGCTTTCTTT; CDR3 protein: CSVDNPGEAFF
V gene: TRBV3-1/TRBV3-2; clone size: NA; D gene: NA; J gene: TRBJ2-1; CDR3 DNA: TGTGCCAGCAGCTGGGCGGGTGGCTACAATGAGCAGTTCTTC; CDR3 protein: CASSWAGGYNEQFF
V gene: TRBV6-4; clone size: once; D gene: NA; J gene: TRBJ1-3; CDR3 DNA: TGTGCCAGCAGTGACTCCGGGGTGCCTAATTTAAAACACCACTTTTTAGCCATATATTTT; CDR3 protein: CASSDSGVPNLKHHFLAIYF
V gene: TRBV18; clone size: NA; D gene: NA; J gene: TRBJ1-4; CDR3 DNA: TGTGCCAGCTCACCACCGGTCCGGGAAAGACGTGAAAAACTGTTTTTT; CDR3 protein: CASSPPVRERREKLFF
V gene: TRBV7-6; clone size: NA; D gene: TRBD2; J gene: TRBJ2-5; CDR3 DNA: TGTGCCAGCAGCTTAGGGGCGGCTAGCGGGAGCGAGACCCAGTACTTC; CDR3 protein: CASSLGAASGSETQYF